In its sample, the clone carrying this T cell receptor beta chain was seen a few times. Antigen: not known. The data originate from a study of chemoradiotherapy in HPV16-positive cancers. The germline V gene has CDR1 SGHRS and CDR2 YFSETQ. V was pared by 5 bases and J by 0 bases, with 1 base of the junction left unmatched. This CDR3 is 15 amino acids long. The repertoire was sequenced with immunoSEQ multiplex PCR; TCRdb's copy has only in-frame clones and lacks some. The profile shows more than 13,000 clones, about 86% of them singletons. Study-wide points: HPV-specific T cells were functionally defined from only a couple of HPV16-positive patients. During treatment, candidate HPV-specific clones and E7-related motifs expanded in tumor.

The gene calls are TRBV5-1 and TRBJ2-2, with TRBD1 matching over 10 bases. This sample comprised blood, obtained from a patient who underwent chemoradiotherapy. The origin of this receptor is a human donor with HPV-associated anogenital cancer. DNA of the CDR3: TGCGCCAGCAGAGGACAGGGGGCGAACACCGGGGAGCTGTTTTTT. This encodes CASRGQGANTGELFF.